The 14 T cell receptor beta chains below were found in one sample sequenced in a study of shared T cell receptors in the human thymus. TCRdb's copy holds only in-frame clones and misses some; the assay was immunoSEQ multiplex PCR. The repertoire holds approximately 490,000 clones, with around 78% as singletons. The same sample was also used in a study of human thymus T cells.

The source material was thymocytes. These receptors were collected from a boy in the first two years of life with a congenital heart defect.

This clone was seen just once. The chain joins TRBV11-3 to TRBJ2-2, with TRBD1 as a possible D gene (6 bases). CDR1 and CDR2 from the germline V gene are SGHNT and YENEEA. V lost 5 bases, J lost 3 bases, and 16 bases lay in between. This CDR3 has 16 amino acids. The CDR3 loop reads CASSLAGARDTGELFF. The CDR3 nucleotides are TGTGCCAGCAGCCTAGCAGGGGCGCGCGACACCGGGGAGCTGTTTTTT.

This rearrangement joins TRBV27 to TRBJ1-5; D remains ambiguous. The CDR3 consists of 16 residues. Per germline, CDR1 MNHEY and CDR2 SMNVEV (reference sequence). Trimming took 5 bases from V and 1 from J, leaving 15 bases between them. The CDR3 reads CASSPWGGMSNQPQHF. The CDR3 region has the DNA TGTGCCAGCAGTCCATGGGGAGGGATGAGCAATCAGCCCCAGCATTTT.

This chain connects TRBV19 to TRBJ2-7; weak D call: TRBD1 (5 bases). The CDR3 loop spans 15 amino acids. Germline assignment: CDR1 LNHDA and CDR2 SQIVND (reference sequence). V dropped 3 bases and J dropped 3 bases, with 15 bases sitting between them. Written as DNA, the CDR3 is TGTGCCAGTAGTATTAACAGGTCGCCAAACTACGAGCAGTACTTC. Amino acid sequence: CASSINRSPNYEQYF.

The chain couples TRBV7-8 to TRBJ2-7; perhaps TRBD1 as D (6 bases). This CDR3 has 14 amino acids. The V gene's germline CDR1 is SGHVS and CDR2 FQNEAQ. The V end lost 4 bases, the J end lost 4 bases, and 14 bases lay between the germline ends. CDR3 in amino acids: CASSSRRRGYEQYF. The CDR3 DNA reads TGTGCCAGCAGCTCGCGGCGCAGGGGTTACGAGCAGTACTTC.

V gene TRBV29-1 combines with J gene TRBJ2-7; TRBD2 aligns across 11 bases. The CDR3 length is 14 residues. V shed 7 bases and J 0 bases; nucleotides not matched to a gene: 5. CDR1 is SQVTM, CDR2 ANQGSEA, per germline. The CDR3 loop is CSGSGTSGSYEQYF. CDR3 nucleotides: TGCAGCGGCTCCGGGACTAGCGGCTCCTACGAGCAGTACTTC.

The rearrangement joins TRBV6-4 to TRBJ2-7, with 9 bases identical to TRBD1. This CDR3 is 14 amino acids long. Germline-derived CDR1 and CDR2 are MRHNA and SNTAGT. J gave up 4 bases and V 3 bases, and 4 bases lay outside the gene matches. The CDR3 sequence is CASSEQGAGYEQYF. The CDR3 DNA follows: TGTGCCAGCAGTGAACAGGGGGCAGGGTACGAGCAGTACTTC.

The rearrangement uses TRBV29-1 and TRBJ2-7; 7 positions match TRBD1. The CDR3 totals 11 residues. Germline lookup yields CDR1 SQVTM and CDR2 ANQGSEA. V lost 6 bases to trimming and J lost 5 bases; unmatched junction nucleotides: 4. This CDR3 is CSVGTAHEQYF. The CDR3 nucleotides are TGCAGCGTAGGGACAGCTCACGAGCAGTACTTC.

This chain joins TRBV29-1 and TRBJ2-5, with TRBD1 matching over 8 bases. The CDR3 runs 15 residues. Germline lookup yields CDR1 SQVTM and CDR2 ANQGSEA. The J segment lost 4 bases and the V segment lost 3 bases, leaving 10 bases of the junction unmatched. This CDR3 is CSVDTTGQGGETQYF. CDR3 bases: TGCAGCGTTGACACGACCGGACAGGGAGGAGAGACCCAGTACTTC. Full variable domain (remainder filled in from reference TRBV29-1 and TRBJ2-5): SAVISQKPSRDICQRGTSLTIQCQVDSQVTMMFWYRQQPGQSLTLIATANQGSEATYESGFVIDKFPISRPNLTFSTLTVSNMSPEDSSIYLCSVDTTGQGGETQYFGPGTRLLVL.

This clone appeared once. The rearrangement links TRBV10-1 to TRBJ2-3; TRBD1 might be the D (5 bases). The CDR3 is 16 amino acids. Trimming removed 4 bases from V and 1 base from J, with 15 bases in between. Germline V gene data show CDR1 as WNHNN and CDR2 as SYGVQD (reference sequence). CDR3 bases: TGCGCCAGCAGTGTCGCCCAGGGTTTGGGCACAGATACGCAGTATTTT. This gives the protein CASSVAQGLGTDTQYF.

J is TRBJ2-7 and V is TRBV27, with D perhaps matching TRBD1 (6 bases). The CDR3 consists of 14 residues. Germline CDR1 is MNHEY and CDR2 is SMNVEV (reference sequence). V lost 6 bases and J lost 2, with 14 bases in between. The CDR3 DNA reads as TGTGCCAGCAGCCCCCCATGGGGGCCCTACGAGCAGTACTTC. Translated: CASSPPWGPYEQYF.

V is TRBV27 and J is TRBJ2-7, with 7 bases lining up with TRBD2. The germline V gene encodes CDR1 MNHEY and CDR2 SMNVEV (reference sequence). Germline trimming cut 2 bases from V and 0 bases from J; bases unmatched to any gene: 10. The length of the CDR3 is 17 residues. CDR3 in amino acids: CASSLSVSQRGSYEQYF. In DNA, the CDR3 is TGTGCCAGCAGTTTAAGCGTCTCCCAGCGGGGCTCCTACGAGCAGTACTTC.

The gene calls are TRBV14 and TRBJ1-2, with 9 bases identical to TRBD1. The germline CDR1 and CDR2 sequences are SGHDN and FVKESK. After removal of 6 bases from V and 0 bases from J, the junction contained 8 bases not matched to a gene. This CDR3 spans 16 amino acids. Here the CDR3 DNA reads TGTGCCAGCAGTAAGGACAGGGGTCTGACTAACTATGGCTACACCTTC. Translated, it gives CASSKDRGLTNYGYTF.

The chain is built from TRBV11-3 and TRBJ1-2; 8 bases are a match to TRBD1. Germline CDR1 and CDR2: SGHNT and YENEEA. The CDR3 has 14 residues. J lost 3 bases, V lost 5 bases, and 5 bases had no gene match. In nucleotides, the CDR3 is TGTGCCAGCAGCGCGGACAGGGATGACTATGGCTACACCTTC. The encoded protein is CASSADRDDYGYTF.

This chain connects TRBV5-4 to TRBJ2-7, with 7 bases fitting TRBD2. This CDR3 region has 16 residues. J lost 4 bases, V lost 4 bases, and 14 bases had no gene match. Germline V gene sequence: CDR1 SGHNT, CDR2 YYREEE (reference sequence). In DNA form, the CDR3 reads TGTGCCAGCAGCCTTACCGGGCCGTGGGGGGGTTACGAGCAGTACTTC. Translation: CASSLTGPWGGYEQYF.